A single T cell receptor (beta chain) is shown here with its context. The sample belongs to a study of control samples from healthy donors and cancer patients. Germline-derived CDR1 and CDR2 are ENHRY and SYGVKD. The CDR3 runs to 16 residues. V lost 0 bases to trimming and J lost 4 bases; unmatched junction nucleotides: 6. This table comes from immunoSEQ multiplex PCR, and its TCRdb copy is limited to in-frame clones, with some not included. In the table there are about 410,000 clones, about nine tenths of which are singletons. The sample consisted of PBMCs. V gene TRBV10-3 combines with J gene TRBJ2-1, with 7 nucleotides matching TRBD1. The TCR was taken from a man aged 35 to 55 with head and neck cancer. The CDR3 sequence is CAISESWQGEYNEQFF. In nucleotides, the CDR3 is TGTGCCATCAGTGAGTCGTGGCAGGGGGAATACAATGAGCAGTTCTTC.